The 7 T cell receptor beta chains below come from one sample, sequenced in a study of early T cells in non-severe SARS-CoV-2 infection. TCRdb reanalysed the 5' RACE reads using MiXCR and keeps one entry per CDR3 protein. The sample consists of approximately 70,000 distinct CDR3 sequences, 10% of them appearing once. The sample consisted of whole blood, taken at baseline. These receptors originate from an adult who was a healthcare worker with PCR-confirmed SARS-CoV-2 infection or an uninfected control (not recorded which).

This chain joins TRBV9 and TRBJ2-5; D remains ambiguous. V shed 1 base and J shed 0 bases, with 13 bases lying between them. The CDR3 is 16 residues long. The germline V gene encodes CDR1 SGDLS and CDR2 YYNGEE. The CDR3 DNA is TGTGCCAGCAGCGTATTGGGCAATAATTACCAAGAGACCCAGTACTTC. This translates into CASSVLGNNYQETQYF.

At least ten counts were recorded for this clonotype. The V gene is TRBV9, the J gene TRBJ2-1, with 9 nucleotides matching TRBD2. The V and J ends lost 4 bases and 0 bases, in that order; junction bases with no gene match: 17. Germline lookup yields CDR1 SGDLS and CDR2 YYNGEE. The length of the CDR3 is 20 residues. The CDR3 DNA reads TGTGCCAGCAGCCCTCCCTCGGGGCGGGAGGGCCCGAGCTCCTACAATGAGCAGTTCTTC. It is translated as CASSPPSGREGPSSYNEQFF.

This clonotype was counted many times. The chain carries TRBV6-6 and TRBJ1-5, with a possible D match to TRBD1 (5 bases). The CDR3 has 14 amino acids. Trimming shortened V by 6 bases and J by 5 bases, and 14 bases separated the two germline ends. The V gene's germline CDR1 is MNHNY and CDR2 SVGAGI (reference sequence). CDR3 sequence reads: CASRTDILDQPQHF. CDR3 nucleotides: TGTGCCAGCAGGACGGACATTCTTGATCAGCCCCAGCATTTT.

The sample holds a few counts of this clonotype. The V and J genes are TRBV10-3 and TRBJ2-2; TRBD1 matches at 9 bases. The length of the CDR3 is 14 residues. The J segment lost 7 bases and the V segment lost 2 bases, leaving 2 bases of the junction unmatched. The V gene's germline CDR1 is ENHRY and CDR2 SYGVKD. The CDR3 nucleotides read TGTGCCATCAGTGAGGAGACAGGGGGCGGGGAGCTGTTTTTT. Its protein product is CAISEETGGGELFF.

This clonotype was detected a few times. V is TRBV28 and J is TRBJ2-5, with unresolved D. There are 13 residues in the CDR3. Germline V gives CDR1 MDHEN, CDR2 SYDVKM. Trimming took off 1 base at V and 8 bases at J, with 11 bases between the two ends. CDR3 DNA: TGTGCCAGCAGTTTATACAGCTCTGACACCCAGTACTTC. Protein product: CASSLYSSDTQYF.

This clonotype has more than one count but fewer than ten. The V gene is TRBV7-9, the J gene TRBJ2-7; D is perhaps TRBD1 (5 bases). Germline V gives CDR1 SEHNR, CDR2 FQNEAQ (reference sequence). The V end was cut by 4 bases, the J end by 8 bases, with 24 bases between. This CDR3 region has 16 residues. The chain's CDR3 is CASSSMSGAIPTKQYF. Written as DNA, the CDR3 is TGTGCCAGCAGCTCTATGAGTGGGGCCATTCCTACGAAGCAGTACTTC.

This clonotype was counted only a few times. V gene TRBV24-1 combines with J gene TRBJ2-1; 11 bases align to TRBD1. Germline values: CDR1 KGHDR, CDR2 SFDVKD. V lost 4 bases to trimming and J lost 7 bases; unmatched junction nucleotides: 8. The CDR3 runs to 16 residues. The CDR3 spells CATSDPDRGPGNEQFF. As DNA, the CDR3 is TGTGCCACCAGTGACCCGGACAGGGGGCCTGGGAATGAGCAGTTCTTC.